The T cell receptor beta chain under discussion was sequenced for a study of cytomegalovirus exposure and HLA in healthy donors. Across the study: The approximately 120 validation repertoires used the same platform as the roughly 670 first-cohort repertoires, a later analysis reported.

The donors were members of the validation cohort comprising 120 subjects, separate from the approximately 710-subject first cohort. Broader study findings: Subsequent analysis showed first-cohort TCR clusters tending to co-occur in approximately 120 validation repertoires. A few chains linked to CMV were shown in vitro to be specific for CMV antigens.

Points on this clone: The antigen is not known.

The method was immunoSEQ multiplex PCR; TCRdb's version includes in-frame clones alone and lacks a portion of them. This table has roughly 230,000 clones, 90% appearing once. CDR1 MNHNS and CDR2 SASEGT come from the germline V gene. The CDR3 totals 17 residues. V gave up 4 bases and J gave up 5 bases; unmatched junction bases: 6. What was sequenced was PBMCs. The receptor comes from a woman aged 30 to 39 in good health and CMV-seronegative. The J gene is TRBJ2-3, the V gene TRBV6-1; 16 bases are a match to TRBD2. CDR3 bases: TGTGCCAGCAGTGTGGGACTAGCGGGAGGGCCCGGAGATACGCAGTATTTT. Protein product: CASSVGLAGGPGDTQYF.